One sample yielded the 23 T cell receptor beta chains listed below, sequenced in a study of T cell responses to AZD1222 COVID-19 vaccine. Only in-frame clones appear in the TCRdb table, and some are missing; sequencing was by immunoSEQ multiplex PCR. The sample holds 150,000 or so clones, approximately 91% seen once. This specimen was peripheral blood, taken on day 0 of AZD1222 vaccination. These receptors all come from an adult in good health.

This chain joins TRBV6-2 or TRBV6-3 and TRBJ2-2, with D tentatively TRBD1 or TRBD2 (6 bases each). CDR1 is MNHEY, CDR2 SVGEGT, per germline. The CDR3 spans 17 residues. V lost 0 bases to trimming and J lost 1 base, with 12 bases between them. The CDR3 sequence: CASSYSWGAGNTGELFF. In DNA, the CDR3 is TGTGCCAGCAGTTACTCTTGGGGGGCCGGGAACACCGGGGAGCTGTTTTTT.

J is TRBJ1-4 and V is TRBV2; D gene uncertain. The CDR3 is 10 amino acids. Germline CDR1 SNHLY, CDR2 FYNNEI. V was clipped by 5 bases and J by 5 bases, with 0 bases between them. The CDR3 reads CASSNEKLFF. The CDR3 DNA sequence: TGTGCCAGCAGTAATGAAAAACTGTTTTTT.

The chain joins TRBV27 to TRBJ1-5; D gene ambiguous. V was trimmed by 5 bases and J by 7 bases, leaving 9 bases between them. The length of the CDR3 is 12 residues. Germline CDR1 MNHEY, CDR2 SMNVEV (reference sequence). This CDR3 is CASSPQGQPQHF. CDR3 coding DNA: TGTGCCAGCAGTCCCCAAGGGCAGCCCCAGCATTTT.

The chain recombines TRBV6-1 with TRBJ1-4, with 8 bases that match TRBD1. Trimming cost V 1 base and J 8 bases; bases outside gene matches: 3. CDR3 length: 14 residues. The germline CDR1 and CDR2 sequences are MNHNS and SASEGT. The CDR3 sequence: CASSEGQGAEKLFF. The CDR3 DNA sequence: TGTGCCAGCAGTGAAGGGCAGGGGGCCGAAAAACTGTTTTTT.

A single count supports this clone. The V call is TRBV7-8, the J call TRBJ1-6; the D is unclear. Germline V gene sequence: CDR1 SGHVS, CDR2 FQNEAQ. The CDR3 length is 15 residues. V shed 0 bases and J shed 6 bases, with 9 bases lying between them. CDR3 coding DNA: TGTGCCAGCAGCTTAGCATCACTGACTAATTCACCCCTCCACTTT. It codes for CASSLASLTNSPLHF.

The chain joins TRBV5-1 to TRBJ1-2, with 7 nucleotides matching TRBD1. Germline CDR1 reads SGHRS; CDR2 reads YFSETQ. J lost 6 bases, V lost 0 bases, and 2 bases had no gene match. The CDR3 covers 13 residues. The CDR3 sequence: CASSLAQGNGYTF. The CDR3 DNA sequence: TGCGCCAGCAGCTTGGCACAGGGGAATGGCTACACCTTC.

The rearrangement uses TRBV19 and TRBJ1-4; perhaps TRBD1 as D (6 bases). Deletions cut 4 bases from V and 6 bases from J, with 18 bases between. Germline V gives CDR1 LNHDA, CDR2 SQIVND (reference sequence). The CDR3 consists of 16 residues. The CDR3 region has the DNA TGTGCCAGTAGTAACCAATTTGGAGGGGGGGATGAAAAACTGTTTTTT. Protein product: CASSNQFGGGDEKLFF.

The chain links TRBV24-1 to TRBJ2-3; perhaps TRBD2 as D (5 bases). This CDR3 is built from 13 residues. Germline CDR1 KGHDR, CDR2 SFDVKD. Trimming took off 2 bases at V and 5 bases at J, with 7 bases between the two ends. The CDR3 coding sequence is TGTGCCACCAGTGATTCAGGAGGAGATACGCAGTATTTT. Protein: CATSDSGGDTQYF.

The chain is built from TRBV11-1 and TRBJ2-3, with 7 bases fitting TRBD1. V lost 4 bases and J lost 5; bases outside the gene matches: 12. The CDR3 length is 16 residues. Germline V gives CDR1 SGHAT, CDR2 FQDESV (reference sequence). In nucleotides, the CDR3 is TGTGCCAGCAGCTACATATACAGGGGTTCCGGAGATACGCAGTATTTT. Its protein is CASSYIYRGSGDTQYF.

The chain couples TRBV10-3 to TRBJ2-5; the D is unclear. Germline CDR1 is ENHRY and CDR2 is SYGVKD. This CDR3 contains 12 residues. V lost 2 bases and J 0 bases, leaving 1 base between the germline ends. The CDR3 bases are TGTGCCATCAGTGAGAACCAAGAGACCCAGTACTTC. Translation gives CAISENQETQYF.

The chain is built from TRBV5-5 and TRBJ2-3, with 10 bases fitting TRBD2. J gave up 2 bases and V 4 bases, and 4 bases lay outside the gene matches. The CDR3 spans 15 residues. Germline CDR1 SGHKS, CDR2 YYEKEE (reference sequence). The CDR3 sequence: CASSQLAGDTDTQYF. The CDR3 DNA follows: TGTGCCAGCAGCCAGCTAGCGGGAGACACAGATACGCAGTATTTT.

V and J are TRBV3-1 (or the pseudogene TRBV3-2) and TRBJ2-2; D is unresolved. Trimming left V 2 bases short and J 2 bases short, with 0 bases between. The CDR3 has 12 residues. In germline, CDR1 is LGHDT, CDR2 YNNKEL (reference sequence). In DNA, the CDR3 is TGTGCCAGCAGCCAAAACACCGGGGAGCTGTTTTTT. The encoded protein is CASSQNTGELFF.

V and J are TRBV29-1 and TRBJ1-5; D may be TRBD1 (6 bases). The V end lost 7 bases, the J end lost 5 bases, and 15 bases lay between the germline ends. The germline CDR1 and CDR2 sequences are SQVTM and ANQGSEA. The CDR3 is 13 residues long. The CDR3 sequence is CSAETGRDQPQHF. The CDR3 DNA is TGCAGCGCCGAGACAGGAAGGGATCAGCCCCAGCATTTT.

Comment on this clone: This sample also contains other DNA sequences that code for the same CDR3. This chain connects TRBV9 to TRBJ2-3; D remains ambiguous. In germline, CDR1 is SGDLS, CDR2 YYNGEE. This CDR3 has 12 amino acids. Trimming left V 0 bases short and J 6 bases short, with 5 bases between. DNA for the CDR3: TGTGCCAGCAGCGTAGAAGGGGATACGCAGTATTTT. Protein product: CASSVEGDTQYF.

The CDR3 DNA sequence: TGTGCCAGCAGCCAAAATAGGGACGGCACAGATACGCAGTATTTT. As protein: CASSQNRDGTDTQYF. The V and J genes are TRBV3-1 (or the pseudogene TRBV3-2) and TRBJ2-3; D tentatively fits TRBD1 or TRBD2 (5 bases each). V was pared by 2 bases and J by 1 base, with 10 bases between. The length of the CDR3 is 15 residues. Germline V lookup: CDR1 LGHDT, CDR2 YNNKEL (reference sequence).

V gene TRBV11-3 combines with J gene TRBJ2-2; D uncertain. Germline CDR1 reads SGHNT; CDR2 reads YENEEA. Trimming removed 8 bases at V and 5 bases at J, with 12 bases between. CDR3 size: 13 residues. The CDR3 reads CASSPVLTGELFF. In DNA form, the CDR3 reads TGTGCCAGCTCCCCTGTTTTAACCGGGGAGCTGTTTTTT.

The chain recombines TRBV7-8 with TRBJ1-5; TRBD1 agrees at 7 bases. The CDR3 runs 18 residues. V shed 5 bases, J shed 0 bases, and the junction held 13 bases outside the gene matches. Germline values: CDR1 SGHVS, CDR2 FQNEAQ. The CDR3 DNA reads TGTGCCAGCAGCCCCAGAGTGGCAGGGGGGTATAGCAATCAGCCCCAGCATTTT. Amino acid sequence: CASSPRVAGGYSNQPQHF.

With regard to this clone: Within the sample, other DNA sequences also encode this same CDR3. The chain carries TRBV28 and TRBJ1-2, with 8 bases identical to TRBD1. This CDR3 comprises 13 residues. J gave up 6 bases and V 6 bases, and 6 bases lay outside the gene matches. Looked up from germline, CDR1 is MDHEN and CDR2 is SYDVKM. CDR3 residues: CASSSGQGDGYTF. In nucleotides, the CDR3 is TGTGCCAGCAGCTCCGGACAGGGTGATGGCTACACCTTC.

This clone was seen a handful of times. This rearrangement joins TRBV7-9 to TRBJ1-1, with D possibly TRBD1 on 5 matching bases. There are 14 residues in the CDR3. Trimming took off 3 bases at V and 2 bases at J, with 10 bases between the two ends. Germline CDR1 SEHNR, CDR2 FQNEAQ (reference sequence). The DNA for the CDR3 is TGTGCCAGCAGCTTTCAGGGACGAAACACTGAAGCTTTCTTT. Translating gives CASSFQGRNTEAFF.

In the case of this clone: Distinct nucleotide sequences in the sample also encode this CDR3. The chain has TRBV11-2 and TRBJ1-1, with D possibly matching TRBD1 (5 bases). V lost 0 bases and J lost 4, with 6 bases in between. CDR1 is SGHAT, CDR2 FQNNGV, per germline. CDR3 length: 13 residues. The CDR3 nucleotides are TGTGCCAGCAGCTTAGACAGGGTCACTGAAGCTTTCTTT. Protein: CASSLDRVTEAFF.

This sequence joins TRBV2 and TRBJ2-7; D perhaps matches TRBD2 (6 bases). With 6 bases removed from V and 7 bases from J, the gap between germline ends came to 19 bases. Germline V gene data show CDR1 as SNHLY and CDR2 as FYNNEI. The CDR3 loop spans 14 amino acids. Here the CDR3 reads CASSGTGVMREQYF. The CDR3 region has the DNA TGTGCCAGCAGCGGGACTGGGGTGATGAGGGAGCAGTACTTC.

In its sample, this clone was seen once. The CDR3 reads CASTPGYAHDTQYF. The CDR3 DNA sequence: TGTGCCAGCACCCCGGGTTATGCCCACGATACGCAGTATTTT. V gene TRBV11-1 combines with J gene TRBJ2-3; no reliable D call. V was shortened by 7 bases and J by 6 bases, with 17 bases between the two germline ends. This CDR3 spans 14 amino acids. Germline lookup yields CDR1 SGHAT and CDR2 FQDESV (reference sequence). Based on the CDR3 plus reference TRBV11-1 and TRBJ2-3, the full variable domain is EAEVAQSPRYKITEKSQAVAFWCDPISGHATLYWYRQILGQGPELLVQFQDESVVDDSQLPKDRFSAERLKGVDSTLKIQPAELGDSAMYLCASTPGYAHDTQYFGPGTRLTVL.

The chain has TRBV27 and TRBJ1-2; the D is unclear. This CDR3 has 12 amino acids. Between the trimmed V and J ends, which lost 2 bases and 7 bases, there was a span of 8 bases. Germline V lookup: CDR1 MNHEY, CDR2 SMNVEV (reference sequence). The CDR3 reads CASSLGGFGYTF. The CDR3 DNA is TGTGCCAGCAGTTTAGGAGGGTTTGGCTACACCTTC.